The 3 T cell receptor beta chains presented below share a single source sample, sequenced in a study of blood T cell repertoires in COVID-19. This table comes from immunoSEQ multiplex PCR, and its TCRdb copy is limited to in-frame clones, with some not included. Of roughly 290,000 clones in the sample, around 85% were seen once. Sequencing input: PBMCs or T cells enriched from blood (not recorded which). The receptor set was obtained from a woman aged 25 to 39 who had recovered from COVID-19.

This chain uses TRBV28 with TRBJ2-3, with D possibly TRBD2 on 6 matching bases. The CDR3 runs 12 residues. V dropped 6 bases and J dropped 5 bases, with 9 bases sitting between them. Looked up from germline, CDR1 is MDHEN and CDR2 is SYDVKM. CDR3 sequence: CASSLTRDTQYF. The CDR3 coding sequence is TGTGCCAGCAGCCTGACTAGAGATACGCAGTATTTT.

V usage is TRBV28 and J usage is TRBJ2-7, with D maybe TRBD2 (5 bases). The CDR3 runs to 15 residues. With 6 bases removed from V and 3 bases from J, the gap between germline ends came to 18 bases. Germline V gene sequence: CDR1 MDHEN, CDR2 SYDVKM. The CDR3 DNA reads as TGTGCCAGCAGACTTCGGGAAAGGGTAGACTACGAGCAGTACTTC. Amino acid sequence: CASRLRERVDYEQYF.

The chain's CDR3 is CASSRLRQGVMNTEAFF. In DNA form, the CDR3 reads TGTGCCAGCAGCCGTCTGCGGCAGGGGGTGATGAACACTGAAGCTTTCTTT. The rearrangement joins TRBV5-6 to TRBJ1-1; 7 nucleotides agree with TRBD1. This CDR3 comprises 17 residues. Germline V lookup: CDR1 SGHDT, CDR2 YYEEEE. The J segment lost 0 bases and the V segment lost 4 bases, leaving 12 bases of the junction unmatched.